The 30 T cell receptor beta chains presented below share a single source sample, sequenced in a study of cytomegalovirus exposure and HLA in healthy donors. A multiplex PCR was run with 60 Vbeta primers and 13 Jbeta primers. Clones were sequenced by immunoSEQ multiplex PCR, and TCRdb holds only the in-frame ones, with some missing. Found here are fewer than 250,000 clones, approximately 80% of them singletons; the top ten hold about 1.4%. Material for sequencing was PBMCs. All receptors come from a girl aged 10 to 17 in good health and CMV-seronegative.

This clone occurred once. V is TRBV7-2 and J is TRBJ2-5; no clear D. There are 12 residues in the CDR3. Germline V gene data show CDR1 as SGHTA and CDR2 as FQGNSA. The germline V and J ends were trimmed by 2 bases and 5 bases, with 6 bases remaining between them. This CDR3 reads CASSLRSETQYF. CDR3 bases: TGTGCCAGCAGCTTAAGGAGCGAGACCCAGTACTTC.

This chain joins TRBV7-9 and TRBJ2-7; D ambiguous. CDR3 length: 12 amino acids. CDR1 is SEHNR, CDR2 FQNEAQ, per germline (reference sequence). Trimming took 3 bases from V and 9 from J, leaving 12 bases between them. CDR3 protein: CASSLGTFGQYF. CDR3 DNA sequence: TGTGCCAGCAGCTTGGGCACCTTCGGGCAGTACTTC.

The chain links TRBV7-6 to TRBJ1-6; TRBD1 matches 7 bases. The CDR3 is 16 residues long. The J segment lost 7 bases and the V segment lost 0 bases, leaving 6 bases of the junction unmatched. Looked up from germline, CDR1 is SGHVS and CDR2 is FNYEAQ. The CDR3 sequence is CASSLAPPGQNSPLHF. In DNA form, the CDR3 reads TGTGCCAGCAGCTTAGCGCCACCGGGACAGAATTCACCCCTCCACTTT.

The chain joins TRBV19 to TRBJ1-2; 10 nucleotides match TRBD1. V was pared by 4 bases and J by 7 bases, with 9 bases of the junction left unmatched. Germline loops: CDR1 LNHDA, CDR2 SQIVND (reference sequence). The CDR3 is 15 amino acids. The CDR3 loop is CASSTDRGRSGGYTF. CDR3 DNA: TGTGCCAGTAGTACGGACAGGGGGAGAAGTGGTGGCTACACCTTC.

This clone was seen more than once but under ten times. The CDR3 DNA is TGTGCCAGCAGTTTATGGTCGACTAGCTACGAGCAGTACTTC. Translation: CASSLWSTSYEQYF. This chain uses TRBV27 with TRBJ2-7; possible D gene TRBD2, 6 bases. The CDR3 has 14 amino acids. Per germline, CDR1 MNHEY and CDR2 SMNVEV (reference sequence). Trimming pared 1 base from V and 3 bases from J, leaving 10 bases between.

V gene TRBV6-1 combines with J gene TRBJ1-1, with 7 bases that match TRBD1. The J segment lost 5 bases and the V segment lost 6 bases, leaving 12 bases of the junction unmatched. The germline gives CDR1 MNHNS, CDR2 SASEGT. The CDR3 runs to 15 residues. CDR3 protein: CASSLETGQNTEAFF. In nucleotides, the CDR3 is TGTGCCAGCAGCCTAGAGACAGGGCAAAATACTGAAGCTTTCTTT.

This clone was observed many times. This chain's CDR3 is CASSPIARQGGTNQPQHF. The CDR3 bases are TGTGCCAGTTCCCCTATTGCCCGACAGGGAGGAACCAATCAGCCCCAGCATTTT. The genes are TRBV2 and TRBJ1-5; 7 bases match TRBD1. The junction had 20 bases not matched to a gene; V was cut back by 9 bases and J by 3 bases. The germline CDR1 and CDR2 sequences are SNHLY and FYNNEI. The CDR3 spans 18 residues.

The CDR3 reads CAWSGAGSVNQPQHF. CDR3 bases: TGTGCCTGGAGTGGGGCGGGATCTGTCAATCAGCCCCAGCATTTT. V gene TRBV30 combines with J gene TRBJ1-5; D gene uncertain. Germline assignment: CDR1 GTSNPN and CDR2 SVGIG (reference sequence). This CDR3 has 15 amino acids. V dropped 1 base and J dropped 3 bases, with 13 bases sitting between them.

The chain employs TRBV28 and TRBJ1-2, with D perhaps matching TRBD1 (6 bases). Germline V gene lookup returns CDR1 MDHEN and CDR2 SYDVKM. The CDR3 extends over 14 amino acids. V lost 5 bases and J 5 bases, leaving 15 bases between the germline ends. Written as DNA, the CDR3 is TGTGCCAGCAGTCCCACCTCGGACAGATATGGCTACACCTTC. This translates into CASSPTSDRYGYTF.

The chain has TRBV6-1 and TRBJ2-1; D perhaps matches TRBD2 (5 bases). CDR3 length equals 16 residues. Trimming pared 0 bases from V and 6 bases from J, leaving 15 bases between. Per the germline V gene, CDR1 is MNHNS and CDR2 is SASEGT. CDR3 in DNA: TGTGCCAGCAGTGAAGCCCCGCGGGTTGTGGGCAATGAGCAGTTCTTC. This translates into CASSEAPRVVGNEQFF.

The rearrangement links TRBV27 to TRBJ1-2; 7 bases map to TRBD1. V lost 5 bases, J lost 11 bases, and 14 bases stayed unmatched. Germline CDR1 and CDR2: MNHEY and SMNVEV (reference sequence). The CDR3 consists of 14 residues. The CDR3 here is CASSPTGLPRSYTF. The CDR3 coding sequence is TGTGCCAGCAGTCCGACAGGGCTGCCCCGTAGTTACACCTTC.

The chain joins TRBV6-1 to TRBJ1-2; perhaps TRBD1 as D (5 bases). This CDR3 is 14 amino acids long. The V gene's germline CDR1 is MNHNS and CDR2 SASEGT. V lost 2 bases and J 4 bases, leaving 11 bases between the germline ends. The CDR3 loop reads CASSESTARYGYTF. The CDR3 DNA reads TGTGCCAGCAGTGAATCGACAGCTCGCTATGGCTACACCTTC.

The CDR3 loop is CASSPSITGNEKLFF. DNA for the CDR3: TGCGCCAGCAGCCCTTCCATCACAGGGAATGAAAAACTGTTTTTT. This chain uses TRBV5-1 with TRBJ1-4, with a weak D call TRBD1 (6 bases). Germline V gives CDR1 SGHRS, CDR2 YFSETQ. Trimming removed 4 bases at V and 5 bases at J, with 15 bases between. CDR3 size: 15 residues.

The chain is built from TRBV19 and TRBJ2-5; 7 bases line up with TRBD1. The CDR3 runs 16 residues. Per germline, CDR1 LNHDA and CDR2 SQIVND (reference sequence). After removal of 5 bases from V and 2 bases from J, the junction contained 11 bases not matched to a gene. This CDR3 reads CASSLPRKGQQETQYF. The CDR3 region has the DNA TGTGCCAGTAGTTTACCACGGAAGGGACAGCAAGAGACCCAGTACTTC.

The J gene is TRBJ1-2, the V gene TRBV13; 9 nucleotides align to TRBD1. J lost 8 bases, V lost 3 bases, and 16 bases had no gene match. The CDR3 is 17 amino acids. Germline assignment: CDR1 PRHDT and CDR2 FYEKMQ (reference sequence). CDR3 bases: TGTGCCAGCAGCTTGGGACAGGGCTTACCCCTCAGGTCGGGCTACACCTTC. Translation: CASSLGQGLPLRSGYTF.

This clone is a singleton in its sample. The V and J genes are TRBV4-2 and TRBJ2-2; 8 bases are a match to TRBD1. With 8 bases clipped from V and 7 bases from J, the junction kept 9 bases outside the gene matches. The CDR3 totals 14 residues. Per germline, CDR1 LGHNA and CDR2 YNFKEQ. The CDR3 sequence is CASFGQGRYGELFF. The CDR3 nucleotides are TGTGCCAGCTTTGGACAGGGCCGATACGGGGAGCTGTTTTTT.

The CDR3 DNA follows: TGTGCCAGCAGCCAAGTAGACCGGACAGCGCACTACGAGCAGTACTTC. It encodes CASSQVDRTAHYEQYF. This rearrangement joins TRBV4-2 to TRBJ2-7; possible D gene TRBD1, 6 bases. In germline, CDR1 is LGHNA, CDR2 YNFKEQ. The CDR3 sequence is 16 residues long. V was clipped by 1 base and J by 3 bases, with 16 bases between them.

The genes are TRBV7-2 and TRBJ1-6, with 7 bases lining up with TRBD1. This CDR3 comprises 13 residues. Germline-derived CDR1 and CDR2 are SGHTA and FQGNSA. Trimming at V came to 11 bases and at J to 7 bases, leaving 8 bases not matched to a gene. CDR3 region: CAGRQGSNSPLHF. The CDR3 DNA sequence: TGTGCCGGGAGACAGGGATCGAATTCACCCCTCCACTTT.

V gene TRBV28 combines with J gene TRBJ1-5, with 7 bases aligning to TRBD1. The germline V gene has CDR1 MDHEN and CDR2 SYDVKM. This CDR3 is built from 14 residues. Trimming cost V 7 bases and J 2 bases; bases outside gene matches: 5. The CDR3 coding sequence is TGTGCCAGCATTAGGGGGCGAGGCAATCAGCCCCAGCATTTT. Protein sequence: CASIRGRGNQPQHF. Full variable domain (rest looked up from reference TRBV28 and TRBJ1-5): DVKVTQSSRYLVKRTGEKVFLECVQDMDHENMFWYRQDPGLGLRLIYFSYDVKMKEKGDIPEGYSVSREKKERFSLILESASTNQTSMYLCASIRGRGNQPQHFGDGTRLSIL.

This clone was seen a single time. The rearrangement links TRBV5-5 to TRBJ2-5; 10 bases align to TRBD2. The CDR3 is 14 residues long. The germline V gene encodes CDR1 SGHKS and CDR2 YYEKEE (reference sequence). V shed 6 bases, J shed 5 bases, and the junction held 7 bases outside the gene matches. CDR3 in amino acids: CASNLAGGSETQYF. The CDR3 nucleotides are TGTGCCAGCAACTTAGCGGGAGGAAGCGAGACCCAGTACTTC.

The chain couples TRBV28 to TRBJ2-1; a weak D match, TRBD2 (5 bases). The germline V gene encodes CDR1 MDHEN and CDR2 SYDVKM. The CDR3 consists of 14 residues. V lost 8 bases and J lost 2, with 13 bases in between. Here the CDR3 reads CASRNSAPYNEQFF. CDR3 coding DNA: TGTGCCAGCCGGAATAGCGCCCCCTACAATGAGCAGTTCTTC.

J is TRBJ2-2 and V is TRBV7-3, with TRBD2 matching 10 bases. Germline V gene data show CDR1 as SGHTA and CDR2 as FQGTGA. This CDR3 spans 17 amino acids. V gave up 5 bases and J gave up 1 base; unmatched junction bases: 7. DNA of the CDR3: TGTGCCAGCAGCCCGTCTAGCGGGGGTGGGAACACCGGGGAGCTGTTTTTT. The encoded protein is CASSPSSGGGNTGELFF.

The chain is built from TRBV5-1 and TRBJ2-1; 9 bases align to TRBD1. The germline V gene encodes CDR1 SGHRS and CDR2 YFSETQ. V dropped 2 bases and J dropped 6; count of bases not matched to a gene: 6. The CDR3 has 15 amino acids. CDR3 coding DNA: TGCGCCAGCAGCTTCACGACAGGGGGTATCAATGAGCAGTTCTTC. Its translation: CASSFTTGGINEQFF.

This chain uses TRBV20-1 with TRBJ2-7; 10 bases agree with TRBD1. Germline CDR1 DFQATT, CDR2 SNEGSKA (reference sequence). CDR3 length equals 10 residues. Germline trimming cut 5 bases from V and 11 bases from J; bases unmatched to any gene: 3. The CDR3 DNA follows: TGCAGTGCTGAGGGGACAGGGGAGTACTTC. Protein product: CSAEGTGEYF.

The chain recombines TRBV28 with TRBJ2-3; D possibly corresponds to TRBD1 (5 bases). Between the trimmed V and J ends, which lost 6 bases and 2 bases, there was a span of 12 bases. Germline V gives CDR1 MDHEN, CDR2 SYDVKM. The CDR3 contains 14 residues. The DNA of the CDR3 is TGTGCCAGCAGCTGGACACCTAACACAGATACGCAGTATTTT. It specifies CASSWTPNTDTQYF.

The chain uses TRBV6-5 and TRBJ2-7; 9 bases map to TRBD1. This CDR3 has 15 amino acids. J gave up 2 bases and V 6 bases, and 8 bases lay outside the gene matches. The V gene's germline CDR1 is MNHEY and CDR2 SVGAGI. CDR3 sequence: CASSPGTGSTYEQYF. The CDR3 DNA sequence: TGTGCCAGCAGCCCCGGGACAGGGAGTACCTACGAGCAGTACTTC.

The chain combines TRBV7-3 with TRBJ1-1, with a weak D call TRBD1 (6 bases). This CDR3 contains 13 residues. CDR1 and CDR2 from the germline V gene are SGHTA and FQGTGA. The V and J ends lost 5 bases and 6 bases respectively, with 13 bases between them. Here the CDR3 reads CASSPRGGAEAFF. CDR3 in DNA: TGTGCCAGCAGCCCAAGGGGGGGGGCTGAAGCTTTCTTT.

The V call is TRBV6-1, the J call TRBJ2-2; TRBD1 matches at 12 bases. Trimming cost V 8 bases and J 15 bases; bases outside gene matches: 16. CDR1 is MNHNS, CDR2 SASEGT, per germline. The length of the CDR3 is 15 residues. The CDR3 DNA reads TGTGCCAGCCATCCGGGACAGGGGGCAACTGTAACGGTGTTTTTT. Its translation is CASHPGQGATVTVFF.

This clone was seen a single time. The rearrangement links TRBV19 to TRBJ2-7; 8 bases match TRBD2. Germline V CDR1 and CDR2: LNHDA, SQIVND (reference sequence). V shed 4 bases and J 0 bases; nucleotides not matched to a gene: 14. The CDR3 extends over 18 amino acids. As DNA, the CDR3 is TGTGCCAGTAGTACCGCCCGAGGGGAGGCGGGAGGCTCCTACGAGCAGTACTTC. This codes for CASSTARGEAGGSYEQYF.

The rearrangement uses TRBV4-2 and TRBJ1-2; 10 bases map to TRBD1. V lost 1 base, J lost 3 bases, and 2 bases stayed unmatched. The germline CDR1 and CDR2 sequences are LGHNA and YNFKEQ. The CDR3 is 15 amino acids. DNA of the CDR3: TGTGCCAGCAGCCAAGGGACAGGGGGGGACTATGGCTACACCTTC. As protein: CASSQGTGGDYGYTF.